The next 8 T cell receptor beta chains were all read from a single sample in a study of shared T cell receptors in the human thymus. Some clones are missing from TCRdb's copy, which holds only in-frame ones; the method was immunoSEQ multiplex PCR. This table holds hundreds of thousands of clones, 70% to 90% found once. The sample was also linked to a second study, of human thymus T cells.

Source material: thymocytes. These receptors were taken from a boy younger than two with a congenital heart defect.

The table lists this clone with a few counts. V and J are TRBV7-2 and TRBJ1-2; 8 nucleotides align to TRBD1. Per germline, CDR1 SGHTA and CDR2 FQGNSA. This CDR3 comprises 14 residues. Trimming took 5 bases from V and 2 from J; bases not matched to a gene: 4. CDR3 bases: TGTGCCAGCAGCCCCTGGACAGGGAACTATGGCTACACCTTC. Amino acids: CASSPWTGNYGYTF.

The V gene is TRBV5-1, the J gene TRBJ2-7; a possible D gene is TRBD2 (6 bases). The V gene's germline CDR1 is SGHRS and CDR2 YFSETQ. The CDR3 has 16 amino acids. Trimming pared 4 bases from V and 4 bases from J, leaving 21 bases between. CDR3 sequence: CASSGTLLGRQYEQYF. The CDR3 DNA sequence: TGCGCCAGCAGCGGTACACTACTAGGGAGGCAATACGAGCAGTACTTC. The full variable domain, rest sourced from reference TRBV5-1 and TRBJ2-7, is KAGVTQTPRYLIKTRGQQVTLSCSPISGHRSVSWYQQTPGQGLQFLFEYFSETQRNKGNFPGRFSGRQFSNSRSEMNVSTLELGDSALYLCASSGTLLGRQYEQYFGPGTRLTVT.

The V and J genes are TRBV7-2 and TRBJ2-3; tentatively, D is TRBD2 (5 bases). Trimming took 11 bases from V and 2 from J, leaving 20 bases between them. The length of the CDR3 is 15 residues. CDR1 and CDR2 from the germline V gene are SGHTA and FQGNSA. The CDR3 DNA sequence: TGTGCCGGGGAACTTAGCGTTATACCCACAGATACGCAGTATTTT. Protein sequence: CAGELSVIPTDTQYF.

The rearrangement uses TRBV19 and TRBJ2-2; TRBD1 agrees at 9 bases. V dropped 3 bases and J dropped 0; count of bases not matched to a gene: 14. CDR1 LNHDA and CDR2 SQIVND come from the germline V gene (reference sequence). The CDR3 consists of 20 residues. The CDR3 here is CASSMKAEQGASPNTGELFF. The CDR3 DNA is TGTGCCAGTAGTATGAAGGCCGAACAGGGGGCCTCTCCGAACACCGGGGAGCTGTTTTTT.

CDR3 sequence reads: CASSYRDGYTF. The CDR3, as DNA: TGTGCCAGCAGTTACCGGGATGGCTACACCTTC. The chain is built from TRBV6-5 and TRBJ1-2, with D hard to call. Deletions cut 2 bases from V and 6 bases from J, with 4 bases between. The germline CDR1 and CDR2 sequences are MNHEY and SVGAGI. This CDR3 has 11 amino acids.

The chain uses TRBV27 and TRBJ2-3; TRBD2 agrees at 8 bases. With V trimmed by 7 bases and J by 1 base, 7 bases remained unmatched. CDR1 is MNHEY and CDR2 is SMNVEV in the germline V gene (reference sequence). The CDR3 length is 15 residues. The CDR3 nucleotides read TGTGCCAGCACCCCACGGGGGGGAGGCACAGATACGCAGTATTTT. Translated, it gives CASTPRGGGTDTQYF.

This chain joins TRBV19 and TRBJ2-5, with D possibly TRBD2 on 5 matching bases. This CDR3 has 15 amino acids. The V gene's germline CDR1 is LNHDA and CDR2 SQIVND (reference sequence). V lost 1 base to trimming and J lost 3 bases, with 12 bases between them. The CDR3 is CASSIGGPIKETQYF. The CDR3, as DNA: TGTGCCAGTAGTATAGGAGGGCCGATAAAAGAGACCCAGTACTTC.

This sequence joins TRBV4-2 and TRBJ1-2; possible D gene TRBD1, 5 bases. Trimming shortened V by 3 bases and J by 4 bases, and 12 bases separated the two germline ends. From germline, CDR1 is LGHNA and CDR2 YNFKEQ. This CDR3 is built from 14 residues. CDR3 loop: CASSQGGRLYGYTF. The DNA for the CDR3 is TGTGCCAGCAGCCAGGGGGGACGGCTCTATGGCTACACCTTC.